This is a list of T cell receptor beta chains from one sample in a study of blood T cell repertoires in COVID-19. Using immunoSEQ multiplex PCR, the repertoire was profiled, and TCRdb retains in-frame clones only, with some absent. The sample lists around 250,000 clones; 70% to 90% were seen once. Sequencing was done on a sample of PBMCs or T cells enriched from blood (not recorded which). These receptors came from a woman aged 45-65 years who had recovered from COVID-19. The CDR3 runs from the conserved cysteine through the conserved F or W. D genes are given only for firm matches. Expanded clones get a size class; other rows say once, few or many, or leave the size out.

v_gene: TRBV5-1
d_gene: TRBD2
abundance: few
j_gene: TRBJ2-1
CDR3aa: CASSFRTSGGTRNEQFF
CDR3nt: TGCGCCAGCAGCTTCCGGACTAGCGGGGGGACGCGGAATGAGCAGTTCTTC

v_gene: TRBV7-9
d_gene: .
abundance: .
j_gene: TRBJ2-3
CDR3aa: CASSLAILDPDTQYF
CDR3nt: TGTGCCAGCAGCTTAGCCATCCTAGACCCAGATACGCAGTATTTT

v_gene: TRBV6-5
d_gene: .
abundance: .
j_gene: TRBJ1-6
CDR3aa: CASSPGSYNSPLHF
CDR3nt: TGTGCCAGCAGTCCCGGCTCCTATAATTCACCCCTCCACTTT

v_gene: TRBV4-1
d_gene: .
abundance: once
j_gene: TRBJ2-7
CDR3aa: CASSQEELSGYEQYF
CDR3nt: TGCGCCAGCAGCCAAGAAGAATTGAGCGGCTACGAGCAGTACTTC

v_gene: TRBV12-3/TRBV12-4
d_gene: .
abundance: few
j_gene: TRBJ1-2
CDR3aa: CASSLSNYGYTF
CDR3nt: TGTGCCAGCAGTTTATCGAACTATGGCTACACCTTC

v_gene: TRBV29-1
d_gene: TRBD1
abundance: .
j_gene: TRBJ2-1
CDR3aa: CSVEFGTGLGEQFF
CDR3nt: TGCAGCGTTGAATTTGGGACAGGGCTGGGTGAGCAGTTCTTC

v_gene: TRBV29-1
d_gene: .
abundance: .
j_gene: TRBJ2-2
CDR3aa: CSVGHGTGELFF
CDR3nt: TGCAGCGTAGGACACGGCACCGGGGAGCTGTTTTTT

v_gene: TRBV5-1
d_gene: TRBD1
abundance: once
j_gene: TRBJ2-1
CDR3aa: CASKIQGSNEQFF
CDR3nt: TGCGCCAGCAAAATACAGGGGAGCAATGAGCAGTTCTTC

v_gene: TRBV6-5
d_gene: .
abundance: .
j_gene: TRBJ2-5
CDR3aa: CASNTRGARETQYF
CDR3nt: TGTGCCAGCAATACACGTGGGGCCCGGGAGACCCAGTACTTC

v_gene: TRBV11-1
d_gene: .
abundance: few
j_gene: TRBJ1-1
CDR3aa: CASSYREGTEAFF
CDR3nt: TGTGCCAGCAGTTACAGGGAAGGCACTGAAGCTTTCTTT

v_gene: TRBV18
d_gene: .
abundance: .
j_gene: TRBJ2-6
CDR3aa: CASSIQQLQGANVLTF
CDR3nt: TGTGCCAGCTCAATACAACAGCTCCAGGGGGCCAACGTCCTGACTTTC

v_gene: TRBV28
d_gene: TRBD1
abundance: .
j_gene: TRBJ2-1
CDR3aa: CASKGGQGHNEQFF
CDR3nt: TGTGCCAGCAAGGGGGGACAGGGCCACAATGAGCAGTTCTTC

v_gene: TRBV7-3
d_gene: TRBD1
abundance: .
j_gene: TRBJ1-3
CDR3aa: CASSPAGQGGGNTIYF
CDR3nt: TGTGCCAGCAGCCCTGCGGGACAGGGGGGTGGAAACACCATATATTTT

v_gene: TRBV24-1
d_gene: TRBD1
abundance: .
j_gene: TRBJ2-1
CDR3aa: CATSDPRTGHNNEQFF
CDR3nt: TGTGCCACCAGTGATCCCCGGACAGGGCATAACAATGAGCAGTTCTTC

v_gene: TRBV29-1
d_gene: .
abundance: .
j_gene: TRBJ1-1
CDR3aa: CSVVVHMNTEAFF
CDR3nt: TGCAGCGTTGTTGTACACATGAACACTGAAGCTTTCTTT

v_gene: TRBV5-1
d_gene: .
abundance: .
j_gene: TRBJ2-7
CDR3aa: CASSLVTGAYEQYF
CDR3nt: TGCGCCAGCAGCTTGGTTACCGGAGCCTACGAGCAGTACTTC

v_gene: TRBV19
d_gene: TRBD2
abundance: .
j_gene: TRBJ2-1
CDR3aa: CASSIMWRAGAFCNEQFF
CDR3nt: TGTGCCAGTAGTATAATGTGGAGGGCGGGAGCCTTTTGCAATGAGCAGTTCTTC

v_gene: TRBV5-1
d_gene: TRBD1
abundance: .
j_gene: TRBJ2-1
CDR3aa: CASSPGPAGGSYNEQFF
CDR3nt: TGCGCCAGCAGCCCCGGTCCGGCAGGGGGCTCCTACAATGAGCAGTTCTTC

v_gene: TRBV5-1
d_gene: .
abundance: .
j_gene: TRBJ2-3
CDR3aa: CASSLAIGGPKADTQYF
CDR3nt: TGCGCCAGCAGCTTGGCTATAGGGGGACCCAAGGCAGATACGCAGTATTTT

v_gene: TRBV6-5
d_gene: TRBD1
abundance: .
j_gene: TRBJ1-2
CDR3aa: CASRTGGAGGYTF
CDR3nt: TGTGCCAGCAGGACAGGGGGCGCGGGCGGCTACACCTTC

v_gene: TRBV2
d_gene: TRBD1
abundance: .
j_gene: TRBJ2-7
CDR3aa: CASSSRGPSTEQYF
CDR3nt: TGTGCCAGCAGTAGCAGGGGGCCGTCCACGGAGCAGTACTTC

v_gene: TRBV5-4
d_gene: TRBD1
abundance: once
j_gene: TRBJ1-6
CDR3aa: CASSLGQGESPLHF
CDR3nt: TGTGCCAGCAGCTTGGGACAGGGGGAGTCACCCCTCCACTTT

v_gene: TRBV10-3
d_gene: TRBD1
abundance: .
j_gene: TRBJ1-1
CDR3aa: CAISESGQGGAFF
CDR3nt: TGTGCCATCAGTGAGTCGGGACAGGGAGGAGCTTTCTTT

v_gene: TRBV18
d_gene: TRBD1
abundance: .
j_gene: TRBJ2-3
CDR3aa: CASSPSYRGDADTQYF
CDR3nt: TGTGCCAGCTCACCCTCGTACAGGGGGGATGCAGATACGCAGTATTTT

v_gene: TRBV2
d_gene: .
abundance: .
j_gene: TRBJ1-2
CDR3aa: CASSESGNYGYTF
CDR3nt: TGTGCCAGCAGTGAATCCGGGAACTATGGCTACACCTTC

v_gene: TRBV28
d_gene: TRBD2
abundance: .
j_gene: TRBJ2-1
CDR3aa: CASSFSRGSGRTNEQFF
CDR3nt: TGTGCCAGCAGTTTCTCTCGAGGCAGCGGGAGGACGAATGAGCAGTTCTTC

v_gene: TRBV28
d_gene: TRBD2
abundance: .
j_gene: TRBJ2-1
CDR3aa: CASSSPVSGGPYNEQFF
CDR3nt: TGTGCCAGCAGTTCACCCGTTAGCGGGGGCCCCTACAATGAGCAGTTCTTC

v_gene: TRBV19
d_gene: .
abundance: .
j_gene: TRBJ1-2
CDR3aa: CASIPSDRYGYTF
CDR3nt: TGTGCCAGTATCCCGTCCGACAGATATGGCTACACCTTC

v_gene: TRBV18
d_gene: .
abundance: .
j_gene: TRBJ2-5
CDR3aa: CASSPIPGETQYF
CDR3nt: TGTGCCAGCTCACCCATACCGGGAGAGACCCAGTACTTC

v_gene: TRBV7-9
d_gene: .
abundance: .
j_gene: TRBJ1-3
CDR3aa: CASSLSQVSGNTIYF
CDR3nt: TGTGCCAGCAGCTTGAGCCAGGTCTCTGGAAACACCATATATTTT

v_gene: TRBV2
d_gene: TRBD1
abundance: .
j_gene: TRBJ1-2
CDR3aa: CASTDRGYGYTF
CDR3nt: TGTGCCAGCACCGACAGGGGATATGGCTACACCTTC

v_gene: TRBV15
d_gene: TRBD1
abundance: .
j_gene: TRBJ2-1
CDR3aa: CATSRETGQTYNEQFF
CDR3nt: TGTGCCACCAGCAGAGAAACGGGACAGACCTACAATGAGCAGTTCTTC

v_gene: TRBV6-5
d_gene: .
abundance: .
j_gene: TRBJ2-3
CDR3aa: CASGIAKDTQYF
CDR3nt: TGTGCCAGCGGTATAGCGAAGGATACGCAGTATTTT

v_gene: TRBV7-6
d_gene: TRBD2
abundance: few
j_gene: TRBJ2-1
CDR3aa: CASSLAGLANYYNEQFF
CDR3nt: TGTGCCAGCAGCTTAGCGGGACTAGCGAACTACTACAATGAGCAGTTCTTC

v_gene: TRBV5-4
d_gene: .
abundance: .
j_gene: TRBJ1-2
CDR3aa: CASSLDREGGYTF
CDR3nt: TGTGCCAGCAGCTTGGACAGGGAAGGCGGCTACACCTTC

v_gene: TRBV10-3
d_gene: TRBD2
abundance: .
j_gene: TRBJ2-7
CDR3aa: CAISDNGRSYEQYF
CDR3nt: TGTGCCATCAGTGACAACGGGAGGTCCTACGAGCAGTACTTC

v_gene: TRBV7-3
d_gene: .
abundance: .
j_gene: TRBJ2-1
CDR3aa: CASSGAVGSEQFF
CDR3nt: TGTGCCAGCAGCGGGGCAGTGGGAAGTGAGCAGTTCTTC

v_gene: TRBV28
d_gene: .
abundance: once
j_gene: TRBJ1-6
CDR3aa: CASSIQGHNSPLHF
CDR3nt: TGTGCCAGCAGCATACAGGGTCATAATTCACCCCTCCACTTT

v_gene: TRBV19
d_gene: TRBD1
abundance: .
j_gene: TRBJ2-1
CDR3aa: CASRGQGSSYNEQFF
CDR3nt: TGTGCCAGTAGAGGACAGGGTAGCTCCTACAATGAGCAGTTCTTC

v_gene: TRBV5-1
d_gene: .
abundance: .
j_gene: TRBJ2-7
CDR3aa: CASSLVPGEHEQYF
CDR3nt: TGCGCCAGCAGCTTGGTACCGGGAGAACACGAGCAGTACTTC

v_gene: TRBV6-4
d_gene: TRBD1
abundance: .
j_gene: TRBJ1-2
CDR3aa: CASSDTGTEAYGYTF
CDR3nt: TGTGCCAGCAGTGACACCGGGACAGAAGCCTATGGCTACACCTTC

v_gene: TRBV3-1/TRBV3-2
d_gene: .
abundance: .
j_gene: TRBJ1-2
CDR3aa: CASSPGRYGYTF
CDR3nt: TGTGCCAGCAGCCCAGGGCGCTATGGCTACACCTTC

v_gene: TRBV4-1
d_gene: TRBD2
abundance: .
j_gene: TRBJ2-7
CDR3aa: CASSPGLAGGGTYEQYF
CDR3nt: TGCGCCAGCAGCCCGGGACTAGCGGGAGGGGGGACCTACGAGCAGTACTTC

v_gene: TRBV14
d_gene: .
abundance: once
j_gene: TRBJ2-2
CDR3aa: CATGNDRISGELFF
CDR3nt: TGTGCCACAGGAAACGACAGGATTTCCGGGGAGCTGTTTTTT

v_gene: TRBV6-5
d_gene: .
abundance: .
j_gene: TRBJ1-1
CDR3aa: CASPGNTPYDTEAFF
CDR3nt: TGTGCCAGCCCCGGGAACACCCCCTACGACACTGAAGCTTTCTTT

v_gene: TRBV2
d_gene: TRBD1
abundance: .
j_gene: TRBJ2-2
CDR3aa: CASRTGQGNTGELFF
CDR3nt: TGTGCCAGCAGGACCGGACAGGGCAACACCGGGGAGCTGTTTTTT

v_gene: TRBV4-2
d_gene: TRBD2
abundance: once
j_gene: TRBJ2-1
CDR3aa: CASSQPLAGSYNEQFF
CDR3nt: TGTGCCAGCAGCCAACCTCTAGCGGGCTCCTACAATGAGCAGTTCTTC

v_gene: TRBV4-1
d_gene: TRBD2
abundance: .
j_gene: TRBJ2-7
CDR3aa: CASSHSLSAGEYEQYF
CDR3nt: TGCGCCAGCAGCCACTCACTTAGTGCGGGAGAATACGAGCAGTACTTC

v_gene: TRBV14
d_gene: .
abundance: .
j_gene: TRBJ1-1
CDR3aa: CASSQGQGFNTEAFF
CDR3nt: TGTGCCAGCAGCCAAGGCCAGGGATTCAACACTGAAGCTTTCTTT

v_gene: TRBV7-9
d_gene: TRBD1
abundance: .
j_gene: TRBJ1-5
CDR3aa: CASSSRDREGQPQHF
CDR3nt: TGTGCCAGCAGTTCCCGGGACAGGGAAGGACAGCCCCAGCATTTT

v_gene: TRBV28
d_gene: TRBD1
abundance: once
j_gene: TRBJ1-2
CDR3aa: CASSSPTGDYGYTF
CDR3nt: TGTGCCAGCAGTTCACCCACAGGGGACTATGGCTACACCTTC

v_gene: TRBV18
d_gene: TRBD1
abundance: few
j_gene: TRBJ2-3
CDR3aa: CASSGQGSDTQYF
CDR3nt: TGTGCCAGCTCGGGACAGGGGTCAGATACGCAGTATTTT

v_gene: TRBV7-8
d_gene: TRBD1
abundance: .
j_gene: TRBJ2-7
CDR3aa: CASSFRDSHYEQYF
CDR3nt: TGTGCCAGCAGCTTCCGGGACAGTCACTACGAGCAGTACTTC

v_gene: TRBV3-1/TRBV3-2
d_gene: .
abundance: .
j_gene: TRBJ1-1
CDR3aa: CASSQATLAFF
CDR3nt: TGTGCCAGCAGCCAAGCGACTCTGGCTTTCTTT